This T cell receptor beta chain derives from a study of post-analysis software for immune sequencing data. On the study more broadly: Recorded disease courses covered relapsing-remitting, secondary progressive and progressive-relapsing multiple sclerosis. Some patients had no subtype annotation. Points from the study as a whole: About five TRBV segments occurring more often in patients than controls included TRBV5-6, TRBV5-1 and TRBV20-1. Samples from a shared batch, those prepared together, strongly co-clustered by F measure.

Unique molecular identifiers tagged the TCR beta cDNA libraries. TCRdb recomputed calls from the PCR reads with MiXCR, one row per CDR3 protein. In the table there are approximately 730,000 distinct CDR3 sequences, 30% of which are singletons. Details on this clonotype: Antigen: not known.

This CDR3 has 16 amino acids. CDR1 SGHRS and CDR2 YFSETQ come from the germline V gene. V gave up 0 bases and J gave up 7 bases, with 16 bases separating them. The receptor comes from a girl aged 10 to 17 with multiple sclerosis. The chain links TRBV5-1 to TRBJ2-2, with D uncertain. Sequencing input: blood. The CDR3 DNA is TGCGCCAGCAGCTTGGGGACGGAAGGTGGTGACGGGGAGCTGTTTTTT. As protein: CASSLGTEGGDGELFF. Filled out from reference TRBV5-1 and TRBJ2-2, the complete variable domain reads KAGVTQTPRYLIKTRGQQVTLSCSPISGHRSVSWYQQTPGQGLQFLFEYFSETQRNKGNFPGRFSGRQFSNSRSEMNVSTLELGDSALYLCASSLGTEGGDGELFFGEGSRLTVL.